This T cell receptor (beta chain) appears in the sequencing data of a study of PD-L1 blockade in urothelial cancer. Study summary: After treatment start, blood was analyzed at 3 weeks (second dose) and at 6 weeks. Study results and caveats: Having blood TCR clonality under the median before treatment predicted better survival. Durable-benefit patients expanded tumor-associated blood clones more at 3 weeks.

Described time point: peripheral blood 6 weeks after treatment start. Each patient gave between 1 and 8 samples of peripheral blood mononuclear cells, which were collected pretreatment and during treatment. Measured with immunoSEQ multiplex PCR; TCRdb has only the in-frame clones, and not every one. In the table there are around 40,000 clones, less than 90% of which are singletons. Trimming removed 4 bases from V and 0 bases from J, with 16 bases in between. This CDR3 comprises 16 residues. From germline, CDR1 is MNHEY and CDR2 SVGAGI. With regard to this clone: The antigen remains unidentified.

This receptor was obtained from a man aged 55 to 70 with urothelial cancer. Sample: PBMCs, taken around atezolizumab (anti-PD-L1) treatment. The chain carries TRBV6-5 and TRBJ2-7; TRBD1 is a possible D gene (5 bases). CDR3 nucleotide sequence: TGTGCCAGCAGTTCCCGCAGGGAAACTTTCTCCTACGAGCAGTACTTC. As protein: CASSSRRETFSYEQYF.